What follows are 18 T cell receptor beta chains derived from one specimen sequenced in a study of cytomegalovirus exposure and HLA in healthy donors. Only in-frame clones appear in the TCRdb table, and some are missing; sequencing was by immunoSEQ multiplex PCR. The sample holds more than 95,000 clones; 86% are singletons and the top ten take nearly 5%. Sequenced: PBMCs. These TCRs come from a young man in good health and CMV-seronegative.

The chain is built from TRBV11-2 and TRBJ2-5, with D possibly TRBD1 on 6 matching bases. CDR1 and CDR2 (germline): SGHAT, FQNNGV. Trimming shortened V by 5 bases and J by 5 bases, and 12 bases separated the two germline ends. This CDR3 comprises 13 residues. The CDR3 sequence is CASSLAGVETQYF. The CDR3 coding sequence is TGTGCCAGCAGCCTAGCAGGGGTCGAGACCCAGTACTTC.

The rearrangement uses TRBV30 and TRBJ1-5; 9 bases map to TRBD1. Germline CDR1 GTSNPN, CDR2 SVGIG (reference sequence). The V gene end was trimmed by 5 bases and the J gene end by 3 bases; junction bases not matched to a gene: 11. The CDR3 totals 16 residues. CDR3 sequence (DNA): TGTGCCTGGGGCCGGACAGGGGATTTAGTCAATCAGCCCCAGCATTTT. Its protein is CAWGRTGDLVNQPQHF.

This clone occurred once. The chain combines TRBV5-4 with TRBJ2-1; D not resolved. Germline CDR1 and CDR2: SGHNT and YYREEE (reference sequence). The CDR3 has 12 amino acids. V gave up 4 bases and J gave up 3 bases, with 5 bases separating them. In DNA form, the CDR3 reads TGTGCCAGCAGCACGGGCTACAATGAGCAGTTCTTC. Its translation: CASSTGYNEQFF.

This chain uses TRBV7-8 with TRBJ2-7; 8 bases agree with TRBD2. Germline trimming cut 7 bases from V and 4 bases from J; bases unmatched to any gene: 21. The V gene's germline CDR1 is SGHVS and CDR2 FQNEAQ. CDR3 length equals 18 residues. The CDR3 nucleotides are TGTGCCAGCACGCTTGGGACCGGGACTAGAGGGAACCATTACGAGCAGTACTTC. This codes for CASTLGTGTRGNHYEQYF.

As regards this clone: Other DNA sequences in this sample translate to the same CDR3. The V gene is TRBV9, the J gene TRBJ1-1, with TRBD1 as a possible D gene (6 bases). This CDR3 has 14 amino acids. V was pared by 0 bases and J by 5 bases, with 11 bases between. CDR1 is SGDLS and CDR2 is YYNGEE in the germline V gene. The CDR3 nucleotides are TGTGCCAGCAGCGTAGCCCCCAGGGGTACTGAAGCTTTCTTT. It is translated as CASSVAPRGTEAFF.

This clone was detected only once. The rearrangement joins TRBV15 to TRBJ2-1; TRBD2 aligns across 9 bases. In germline, CDR1 is LNHNV, CDR2 YYDKDF (reference sequence). V lost 0 bases, J lost 5 bases, and 2 bases stayed unmatched. This CDR3 spans 15 amino acids. The CDR3 here is CATSREASGNNEQFF. The CDR3 bases are TGTGCCACCAGCAGAGAGGCTAGCGGGAACAATGAGCAGTTCTTC.

J is TRBJ2-7 and V is TRBV7-2; possible D gene TRBD1, 5 bases. The CDR3 runs 13 residues. The V end lost 8 bases, the J end lost 2 bases, and 13 bases lay between the germline ends. Germline CDR1 is SGHTA and CDR2 is FQGNSA. The CDR3 sequence is CASGPGNPYEQYF. In nucleotides, the CDR3 is TGTGCCAGCGGTCCAGGGAATCCCTACGAGCAGTACTTC.

This chain links TRBV6-1 with TRBJ2-7, with D unresolved. V was trimmed by 2 bases and J by 0 bases, leaving 2 bases between them. Germline V gene lookup returns CDR1 MNHNS and CDR2 SASEGT. There are 12 residues in the CDR3. The CDR3 protein is CASSERSYEQYF. Written as DNA, the CDR3 is TGTGCCAGCAGTGAACGCTCCTACGAGCAGTACTTC.

V usage is TRBV5-1 and J usage is TRBJ2-1; TRBD2 matches at 7 bases. V trimming: 4 bases; J trimming: 5 bases; junction bases outside the gene matches: 9. The CDR3 extends over 15 amino acids. CDR1 and CDR2 from the germline V gene are SGHRS and YFSETQ. CDR3 DNA: TGCGCCAGCAGCAGGGAGGGAGTTCCGGACAATGAGCAGTTCTTC. Amino acid sequence: CASSREGVPDNEQFF.

The chain employs TRBV5-1 and TRBJ2-1, with 10 bases aligning to TRBD2. CDR1 and CDR2 from the germline V gene are SGHRS and YFSETQ. This CDR3 contains 15 residues. J gave up 4 bases and V 3 bases, and 4 bases lay outside the gene matches. DNA of the CDR3: TGCGCCAGCAGCTCCGGGACTAGCGCTTACAATGAGCAGTTCTTC. Its protein is CASSSGTSAYNEQFF.

V usage is TRBV6-1 and J usage is TRBJ2-1; D not resolved. Germline CDR1 and CDR2: MNHNS and SASEGT. V was cut by 2 bases and J by 10 bases, with 12 bases left in between. This CDR3 is 13 amino acids long. The CDR3 reads CASSERIALEQFF. The CDR3 DNA follows: TGTGCCAGCAGTGAACGAATAGCTCTGGAGCAGTTCTTC.

The chain recombines TRBV29-1 with TRBJ2-1; a weak D match, TRBD2 (6 bases). V lost 8 bases and J lost 7, with 12 bases in between. Germline values: CDR1 SQVTM, CDR2 ANQGSEA. The length of the CDR3 is 11 residues. CDR3 amino acids: CSKCSGNEQFF. The CDR3 nucleotides are TGCAGCAAATGTAGCGGAAATGAGCAGTTCTTC.

The rearrangement joins TRBV30 to TRBJ1-4; tentative D call: TRBD1 (6 bases). The V end lost 0 bases, the J end lost 2 bases, and 7 bases lay between the germline ends. From germline, CDR1 is GTSNPN and CDR2 SVGIG (reference sequence). CDR3 length equals 14 residues. Here the CDR3 DNA reads TGTGCCTGGAGTGTGCAGGGGACTAATGAAAAACTGTTTTTT. It is translated as CAWSVQGTNEKLFF.

The chain employs TRBV27 and TRBJ2-1, with 9 bases lining up with TRBD2. V shed 2 bases and J 4 bases; nucleotides not matched to a gene: 6. Looked up from germline, CDR1 is MNHEY and CDR2 is SMNVEV (reference sequence). The CDR3 has 16 residues. The CDR3 sequence: CASSLVFSGSYNEQFF. The CDR3 bases are TGTGCCAGCAGTTTAGTTTTTAGCGGGAGTTACAATGAGCAGTTCTTC.

The gene calls are TRBV5-1 and TRBJ2-2; 11 bases map to TRBD2. Germline CDR1 is SGHRS and CDR2 is YFSETQ. The CDR3 loop spans 18 amino acids. V lost 4 bases, J lost 4 bases, and 12 bases stayed unmatched. The CDR3 DNA is TGCGCCAGCAGCATCGGGACTAGCGGTAAAACGGGCACCGGGGAGCTGTTTTTT. As protein: CASSIGTSGKTGTGELFF.

The CDR3 sequence is CASSKGLVQGTDTQYF. The CDR3 nucleotides read TGCGCCAGCAGCAAGGGACTCGTCCAGGGCACAGATACGCAGTATTTT. The rearrangement uses TRBV5-1 and TRBJ2-3; D perhaps matches TRBD2 (6 bases). Trimming took off 4 bases at V and 1 base at J, with 16 bases between the two ends. From germline, CDR1 is SGHRS and CDR2 YFSETQ. The CDR3 consists of 16 residues. Supplemented by reference TRBV5-1 and TRBJ2-3, the full variable domain reads KAGVTQTPRYLIKTRGQQVTLSCSPISGHRSVSWYQQTPGQGLQFLFEYFSETQRNKGNFPGRFSGRQFSNSRSEMNVSTLELGDSALYLCASSKGLVQGTDTQYFGPGTRLTVL.

As for this clone: Its ends do not fully match the called genes, so a read error is possible. The rearrangement uses TRBV7-7 and TRBJ2-5; 11 nucleotides align to TRBD2. This CDR3 is 15 amino acids long. Germline assignment: CDR1 SSHAT and CDR2 FNYEAQ (reference sequence). Here the CDR3 reads CASSLMTSGVETQYF. The CDR3 DNA reads TGTGCTAGCAGCTTAATGACTAGCGGGGTGGAGACCCAGTACTTC. The full variable domain, with the rest looked up from reference TRBV7-7 and TRBJ2-5, is GAGVSQSPRYKVTKRGQDVTLRCDPISSHATLYWYQQALGQGPEFLTYFNYEAQPDKSGLPSDRFSAERPEGSISTLTIQRTEQRDSAMYRCASSLMTSGVETQYFGPGTRLLVL.

The chain joins TRBV2 to TRBJ1-1, with no clear D. Trimming cost V 6 bases and J 6 bases, with 17 bases left between them. Germline CDR1 SNHLY, CDR2 FYNNEI. This CDR3 has 14 amino acids. In DNA form, the CDR3 reads TGTGCCAGCAGATTCAGGAGGCAGGCATCTGAAGCTTTCTTT. Encoded protein: CASRFRRQASEAFF.